This paragraph reports one TCR beta chain. What antigen it recognizes has not been identified. Within one base of it there is no much larger clone, and no base qualities were kept. The data are from a study of blood T cell repertoires in COVID-19 (dated by TCRdb to the early 2020s). About the investigation overall: The collaborator samples originated in the United States, Italy and Spain and spanned the acute and convalescent phases of COVID-19. Where available, HLA class I and class II types were taken from metadata supplied by the sample provider and were not determined by assay-based typing. Samples were obtained from the ongoing ImmuneRACE study (first 160 participants) and from some 1,200 subjects provided by 6 global collaborators. The material from the prospective study consisted of cDNA or gDNA derived from T cells, B-cell-depleted T cells, or PBMCs. Nearly every sample came with metadata listing a de-identified subject ID, COVID-19 status, age in years and sex. The repertoires were released in a freely available public database intended as a resource for research on the immune response to SARS-CoV-2. Deeply sampled blood TCRbeta repertoires from subjects exposed to, actively infected with, or recovered from COVID-19 were included in the dataset.

General conclusions and limits of the study: How much clinical and demographic metadata was included differed by source and by participant, and the metadata was provided uncurated.

Trimming at the junction amounts to 5 bases on V and 7 bases on J, and the germline ends lie 15 bases apart. The CDR3 has 14 amino acids, counting the end cysteine and phenylalanine. The retained sequence is limited to the CDR3, 42 bases, with the frame set at the first base. Taken from the germline V gene, the CDR1 and CDR2 loops are SGHTA and FQGNSA. The immunoSEQ Assay, a bias-controlled multiplex PCR, was used to amplify TCRbeta CDR3 regions from genomic DNA. The authors processed their data as follows. Nucleated cell counts per sample were estimated from amplification of reference gene primers within the assay. To quantify the absolute abundance of each unique TCRbeta CDR3 rearrangement, sequence reads were collapsed and filtered. For each sample, productive Simpson clonality was calculated as the square root of Simpson's diversity index over productive rearrangements. This immuneACCESS table, as held by TCRdb, lists in-frame sequences with V and J called but not all clones. Of the missing ones, under half trace to an unresolved V gene in checked studies; the others have no known cause. D and trimming come from the DNA, and the V and J calls and clone size come from that table. Across this sample there are approximately 490,000 clones, with roughly nine tenths seen only once. The ten largest clonotypes hold 8% to 9.5% of the sample.

In the prospective study, participants were roughly 18 to 90 years old, resided in 24 geographic areas of the United States, and were enrolled through a virtual design. To assign participants to cohorts, the prospective study relied on clinical history that participants themselves reported in a screening survey and a study questionnaire. For ImmuneRACE Cohort 3, a participant was defined as recovered based on two consecutive negative NP/OP PCR tests, clearance by a healthcare professional, or resolution of symptoms. In the prospective study, mobile phlebotomists collected whole blood, serum and a nasopharyngeal or oropharyngeal swab from each participant. Participants in the prospective study had the option to provide additional blood draws and questionnaires over a 2-month period. Blood samples from the prospective study were shipped frozen or at room temperature prior to DNA extraction.

The sequence came from a woman between 55 and 75 years old who had recovered from COVID-19. The chain is encoded by TRBV7-2 joined to TRBJ1-5; 5 matching bases give a weak D call of TRBD1. The source material was PBMCs or T cells enriched from blood (not recorded which). The nucleotide sequence reads TGTGCCAGCAGCGCTTCAGGGAACGGGCAGCCCCAGCATTTT. Its translation is CASSASGNGQPQHF.